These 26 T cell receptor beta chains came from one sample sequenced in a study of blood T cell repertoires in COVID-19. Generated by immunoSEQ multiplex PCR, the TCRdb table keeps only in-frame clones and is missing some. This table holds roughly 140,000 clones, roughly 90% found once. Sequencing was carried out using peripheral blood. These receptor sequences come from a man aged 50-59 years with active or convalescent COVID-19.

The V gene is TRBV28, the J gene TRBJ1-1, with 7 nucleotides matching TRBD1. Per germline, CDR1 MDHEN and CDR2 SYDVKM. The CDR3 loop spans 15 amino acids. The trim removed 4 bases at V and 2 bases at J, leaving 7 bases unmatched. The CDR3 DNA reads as TGTGCCAGCAGTTGGGGCTACAGGGGAAACACTGAAGCTTTCTTT. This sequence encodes CASSWGYRGNTEAFF.

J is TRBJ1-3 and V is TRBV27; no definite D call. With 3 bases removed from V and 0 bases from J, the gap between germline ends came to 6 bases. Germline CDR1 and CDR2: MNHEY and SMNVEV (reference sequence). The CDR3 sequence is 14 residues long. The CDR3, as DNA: TGTGCCAGCAGTTTTTCTCGCTCTGGAAACACCATATATTTT. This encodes CASSFSRSGNTIYF.

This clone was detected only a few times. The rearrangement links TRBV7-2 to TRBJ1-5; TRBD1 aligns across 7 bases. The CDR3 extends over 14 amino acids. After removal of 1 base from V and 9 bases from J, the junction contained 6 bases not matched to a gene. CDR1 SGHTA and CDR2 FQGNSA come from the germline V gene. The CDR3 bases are TGTGCCAGCAGCTTAGGAAAGGGGGCGACGCCCCAGCATTTT. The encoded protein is CASSLGKGATPQHF.

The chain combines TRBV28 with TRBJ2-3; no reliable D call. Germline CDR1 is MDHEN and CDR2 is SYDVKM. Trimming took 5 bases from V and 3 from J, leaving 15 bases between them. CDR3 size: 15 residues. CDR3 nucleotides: TGTGCCAGCAGTACGGCTGAAGCTAGGACAGATACGCAGTATTTT. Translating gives CASSTAEARTDTQYF.

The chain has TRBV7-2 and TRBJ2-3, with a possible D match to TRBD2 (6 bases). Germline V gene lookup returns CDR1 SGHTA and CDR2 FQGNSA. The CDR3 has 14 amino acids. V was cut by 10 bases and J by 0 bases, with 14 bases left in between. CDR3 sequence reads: CANRGRNSTDTQYF. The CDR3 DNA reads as TGTGCCAACCGGGGGAGGAATAGCACAGATACGCAGTATTTT. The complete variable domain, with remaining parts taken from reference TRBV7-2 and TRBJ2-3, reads GAGVSQSPSNKVTEKGKDVELRCDPISGHTALYWYRQSLGQGLEFLIYFQGNSAPDKSGLPSDRFSAERTGGSVSTLTIQRTQQEDSAVYLCANRGRNSTDTQYFGPGTRLTVL.

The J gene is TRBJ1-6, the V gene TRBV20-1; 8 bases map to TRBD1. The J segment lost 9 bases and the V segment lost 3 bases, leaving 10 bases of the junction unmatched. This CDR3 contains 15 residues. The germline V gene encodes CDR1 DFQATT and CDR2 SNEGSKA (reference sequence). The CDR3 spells CSASETGARGSPLHF. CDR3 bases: TGCAGTGCTAGTGAGACAGGGGCCCGGGGTTCACCCCTCCACTTT.

The CDR3 DNA is TGTGCCAGCAGTTCGGTTCTCGGGGAGCTGTTTTTT. Its translation: CASSSVLGELFF. The V and J genes are TRBV28 and TRBJ2-2, with no clear D. Germline V gene lookup returns CDR1 MDHEN and CDR2 SYDVKM. V dropped 4 bases and J dropped 7 bases, with 7 bases sitting between them. The CDR3 totals 12 residues.

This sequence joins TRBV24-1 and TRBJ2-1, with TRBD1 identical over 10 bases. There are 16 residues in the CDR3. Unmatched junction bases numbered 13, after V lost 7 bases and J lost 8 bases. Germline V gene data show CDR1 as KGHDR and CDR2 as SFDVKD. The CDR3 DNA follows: TGTGCCACCAGCCCAATCGGGACAGGGGCCGATCATGAGCAGTTCTTC. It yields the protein CATSPIGTGADHEQFF.

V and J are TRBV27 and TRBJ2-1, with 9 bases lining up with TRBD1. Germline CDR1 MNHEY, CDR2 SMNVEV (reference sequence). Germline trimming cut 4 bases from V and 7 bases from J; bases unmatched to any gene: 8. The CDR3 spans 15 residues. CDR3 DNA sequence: TGTGCCAGCAGTTCCCCGGGACAGGGTAGGAATGAGCAGTTCTTC. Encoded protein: CASSSPGQGRNEQFF.

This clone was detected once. The CDR3 DNA follows: TGTGCCAGCAGTCGGGACTGGGCCTACGAGCAGTACTTC. Translated: CASSRDWAYEQYF. V and J are TRBV2 and TRBJ2-7; D might be TRBD2 (6 bases). Trimming stripped 5 bases from V and 2 bases from J, with 10 bases between. CDR1 SNHLY and CDR2 FYNNEI come from the germline V gene. The CDR3 covers 13 residues.

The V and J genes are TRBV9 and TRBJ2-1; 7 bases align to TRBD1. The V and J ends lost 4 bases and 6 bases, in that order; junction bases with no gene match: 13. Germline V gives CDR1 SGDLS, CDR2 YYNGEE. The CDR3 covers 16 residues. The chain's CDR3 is CASSLLDRPSPNEQFF. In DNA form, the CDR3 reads TGTGCCAGCAGCCTGTTGGACAGGCCATCCCCCAATGAGCAGTTCTTC.

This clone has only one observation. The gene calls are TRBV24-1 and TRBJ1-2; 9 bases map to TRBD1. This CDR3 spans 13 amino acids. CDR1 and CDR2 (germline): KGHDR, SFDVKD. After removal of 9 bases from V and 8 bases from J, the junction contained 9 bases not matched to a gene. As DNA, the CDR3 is TGTGCCACCGGGGGACAGGGCTTGGAAGGCTACACCTTC. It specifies CATGGQGLEGYTF.

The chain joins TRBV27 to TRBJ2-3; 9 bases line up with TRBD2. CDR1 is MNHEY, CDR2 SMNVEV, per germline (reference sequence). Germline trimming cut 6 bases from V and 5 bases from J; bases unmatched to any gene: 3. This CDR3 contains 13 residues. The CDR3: CASRAGGKDTQYF. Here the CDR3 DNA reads TGTGCCAGCAGGGCGGGAGGGAAAGATACGCAGTATTTT.

CDR3 coding DNA: TGTGCCATCAGTGAGTCGAGCGGGAGGCCCCCCGGAGAGCAGTACTTC. The encoded protein is CAISESSGRPPGEQYF. The genes are TRBV10-3 and TRBJ2-7; 9 bases agree with TRBD2. The CDR3 runs to 16 residues. The germline CDR1 and CDR2 sequences are ENHRY and SYGVKD. The J segment lost 7 bases and the V segment lost 0 bases, leaving 10 bases of the junction unmatched.

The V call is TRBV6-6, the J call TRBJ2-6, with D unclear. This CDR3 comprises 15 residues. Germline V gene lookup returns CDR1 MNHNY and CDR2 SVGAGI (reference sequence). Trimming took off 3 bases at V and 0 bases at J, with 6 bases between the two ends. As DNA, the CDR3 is TGTGCCAGCAGTTATAGCCACTCTGGGGCCAACGTCCTGACTTTC. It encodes CASSYSHSGANVLTF.

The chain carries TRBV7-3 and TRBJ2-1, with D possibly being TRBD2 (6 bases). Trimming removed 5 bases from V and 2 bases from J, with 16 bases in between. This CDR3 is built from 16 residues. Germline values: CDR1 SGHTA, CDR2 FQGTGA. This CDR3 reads CASSPPGDGAYNEQFF. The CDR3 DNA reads TGTGCCAGCAGCCCACCGGGAGACGGAGCCTACAATGAGCAGTTCTTC.

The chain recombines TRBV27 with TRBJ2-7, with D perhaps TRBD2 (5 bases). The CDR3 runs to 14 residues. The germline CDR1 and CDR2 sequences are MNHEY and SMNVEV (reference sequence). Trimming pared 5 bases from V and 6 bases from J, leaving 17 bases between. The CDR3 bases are TGTGCCAGCAGTAAGCTCGGGGAGCGGCTCGAGCAGTACTTC. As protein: CASSKLGERLEQYF.

The CDR3: CASSWDRGGEKLFF. CDR3 nucleotide sequence: TGCGCCAGCAGTTGGGACAGGGGTGGAGAAAAACTGTTTTTT. This sequence joins TRBV10-2 and TRBJ1-4; 10 bases match TRBD1. V was pared by 5 bases and J by 8 bases, with 5 bases of the junction left unmatched. The germline CDR1 and CDR2 sequences are WSHSY and SAAADI. The CDR3 contains 14 residues.

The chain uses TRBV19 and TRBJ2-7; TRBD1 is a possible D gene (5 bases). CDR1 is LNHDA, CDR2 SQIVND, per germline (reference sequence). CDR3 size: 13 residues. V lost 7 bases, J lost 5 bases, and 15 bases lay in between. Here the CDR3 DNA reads TGTGCCAGTACGCGGCAGGGATCCAACGAGCAGTACTTC. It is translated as CASTRQGSNEQYF.

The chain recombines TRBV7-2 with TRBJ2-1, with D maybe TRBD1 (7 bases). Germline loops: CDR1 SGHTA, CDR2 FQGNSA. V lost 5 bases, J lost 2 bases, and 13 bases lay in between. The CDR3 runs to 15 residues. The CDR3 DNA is TGTGCCAGCAGCCCAGGGGGGAGGACCTACAATGAGCAGTTCTTC. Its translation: CASSPGGRTYNEQFF.

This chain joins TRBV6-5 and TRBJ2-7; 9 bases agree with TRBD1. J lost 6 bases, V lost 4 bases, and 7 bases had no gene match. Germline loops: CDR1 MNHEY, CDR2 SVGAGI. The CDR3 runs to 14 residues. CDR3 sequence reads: CASSSRQGVFEQYF. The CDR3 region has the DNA TGTGCCAGCAGTTCCCGACAGGGGGTGTTCGAGCAGTACTTC.

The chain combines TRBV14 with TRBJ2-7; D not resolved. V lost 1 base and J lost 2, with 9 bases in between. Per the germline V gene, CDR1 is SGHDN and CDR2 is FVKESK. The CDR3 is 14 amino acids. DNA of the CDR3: TGTGCCAGCAGCCAAGTTTCCAGAACCTACGAGCAGTACTTC. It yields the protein CASSQVSRTYEQYF.

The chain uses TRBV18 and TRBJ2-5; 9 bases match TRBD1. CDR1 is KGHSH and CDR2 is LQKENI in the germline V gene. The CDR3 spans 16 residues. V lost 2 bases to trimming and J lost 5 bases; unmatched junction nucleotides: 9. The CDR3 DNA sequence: TGTGCCAGCTCACCAGGACTGGGACAGGGTCTGGAGACCCAGTACTTC. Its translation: CASSPGLGQGLETQYF.

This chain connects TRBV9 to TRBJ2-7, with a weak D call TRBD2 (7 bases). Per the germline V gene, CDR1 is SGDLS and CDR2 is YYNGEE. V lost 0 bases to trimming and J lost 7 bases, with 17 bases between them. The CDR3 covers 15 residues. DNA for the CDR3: TGTGCCAGCAGCGTAGGGGCCGAAGGGGGAGGGGAGCAGTACTTC. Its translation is CASSVGAEGGGEQYF.

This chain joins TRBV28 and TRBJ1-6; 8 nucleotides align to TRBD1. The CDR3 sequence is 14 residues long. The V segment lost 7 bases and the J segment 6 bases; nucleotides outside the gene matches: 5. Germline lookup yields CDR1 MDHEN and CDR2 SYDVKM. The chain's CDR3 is CASMLDRANSPLHF. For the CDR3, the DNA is TGTGCCAGCATGCTGGACAGGGCTAATTCACCCCTCCACTTT.

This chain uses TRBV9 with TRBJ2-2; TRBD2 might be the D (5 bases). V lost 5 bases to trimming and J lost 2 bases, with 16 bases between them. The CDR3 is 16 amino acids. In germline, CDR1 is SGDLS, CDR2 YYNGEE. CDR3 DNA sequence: TGTGCCAGCAGAGCTCACGGGCGGGCAAACACCGGGGAGCTGTTTTTT. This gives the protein CASRAHGRANTGELFF. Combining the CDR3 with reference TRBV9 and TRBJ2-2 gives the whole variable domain DSGVTQTPKHLITATGQRVTLRCSPRSGDLSVYWYQQSLDQGLQFLIQYYNGEERAKGNILERFSAQQFPDLHSELNLSSLELGDSALYFCASRAHGRANTGELFFGEGSRLTVL.